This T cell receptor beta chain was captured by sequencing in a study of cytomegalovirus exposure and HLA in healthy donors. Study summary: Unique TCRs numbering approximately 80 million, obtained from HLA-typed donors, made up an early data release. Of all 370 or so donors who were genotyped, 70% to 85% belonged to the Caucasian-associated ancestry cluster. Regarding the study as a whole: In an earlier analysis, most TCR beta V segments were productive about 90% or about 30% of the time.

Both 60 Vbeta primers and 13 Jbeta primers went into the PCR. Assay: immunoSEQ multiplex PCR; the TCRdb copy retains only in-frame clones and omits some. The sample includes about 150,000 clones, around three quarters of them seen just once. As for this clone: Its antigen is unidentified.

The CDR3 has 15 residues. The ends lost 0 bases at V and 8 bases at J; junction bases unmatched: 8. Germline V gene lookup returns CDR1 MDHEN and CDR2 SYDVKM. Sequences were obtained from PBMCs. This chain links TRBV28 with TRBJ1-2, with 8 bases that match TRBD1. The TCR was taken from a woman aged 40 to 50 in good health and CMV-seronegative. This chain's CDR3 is CASSLWGQVVGGYTF. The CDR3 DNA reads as TGTGCCAGCAGTTTATGGGGACAGGTGGTCGGAGGCTACACCTTC.